The next 8 T cell receptor beta chains were all read from a single sample in a study of blood T cell repertoires in COVID-19. Only in-frame clones appear in the TCRdb table, and some are missing; sequencing was by immunoSEQ multiplex PCR. The data show around 36,000 clones, approximately 78% seen once. The sample consisted of peripheral blood. These receptors were taken from a man at least 80 years old with active or convalescent COVID-19.

V gene TRBV23-1 combines with J gene TRBJ1-2, with 7 bases identical to TRBD1. TRBV23-1 is filed as an ORF, its function uncertain. Trimming took 4 bases from V and 2 from J; bases not matched to a gene: 13. The CDR3 extends over 17 amino acids. CDR3 loop: CASSPTGKGPLNYGYTF. In nucleotides, the CDR3 is TGCGCCAGCAGTCCGACAGGGAAGGGCCCCTTAAACTATGGCTACACCTTC.

The chain recombines TRBV30 with TRBJ1-1; no definite D call. The CDR3 contains 13 residues. V was trimmed by 0 bases and J by 10 bases, leaving 15 bases between them. Germline CDR1 is GTSNPN and CDR2 is SVGIG (reference sequence). This CDR3 is CAWSVRSRRVAFF. The CDR3 bases are TGTGCCTGGAGTGTAAGATCCCGACGGGTAGCTTTCTTT.

J is TRBJ2-3 and V is TRBV19, with TRBD1 identical over 7 bases. The CDR3 is 17 amino acids. The V segment lost 5 bases and the J segment 0 bases; nucleotides outside the gene matches: 11. Looked up from germline, CDR1 is LNHDA and CDR2 is SQIVND (reference sequence). The CDR3 bases are TGTGCCAGTAGTGATGGGAACAGGGGAACTAGCACAGATACGCAGTATTTT. Amino acid sequence: CASSDGNRGTSTDTQYF.

The CDR3 DNA reads as TGTGCCAGCAGCCGCGGGGACTCCTACGAGCAGTACTTC. It specifies CASSRGDSYEQYF. The V and J genes are TRBV11-3 and TRBJ2-7; the D gene is possibly TRBD2 (6 bases). The ends were cut back, 5 bases at V and 0 bases at J, with 8 bases in the middle. Germline V gene lookup returns CDR1 SGHNT and CDR2 YENEEA. The CDR3 has 13 amino acids.

The V gene is TRBV11-2, the J gene TRBJ2-1, with 10 bases aligning to TRBD1. The germline V gene encodes CDR1 SGHAT and CDR2 FQNNGV. Germline trimming cut 4 bases from V and 8 bases from J; bases unmatched to any gene: 8. The CDR3 extends over 15 amino acids. The CDR3 bases are TGTGCCAGCAGCTCGAGGGGGACAGGGGCCTATGAGCAGTTCTTC. Translating gives CASSSRGTGAYEQFF.

The V and J genes are TRBV27 and TRBJ1-4; D is undetermined. Germline-derived CDR1 and CDR2 are MNHEY and SMNVEV (reference sequence). The CDR3 length is 15 residues. Trimming stripped 3 bases from V and 10 bases from J, with 18 bases between. As DNA, the CDR3 is TGTGCCAGCAGTTTTAGGAGAGGGAACCCGGGAAAACTGTTTTTT. It encodes CASSFRRGNPGKLFF.

This chain joins TRBV5-1 and TRBJ2-7; D perhaps matches TRBD2 (6 bases). V lost 0 bases, J lost 2 bases, and 15 bases lay in between. This CDR3 is built from 16 residues. Germline CDR1 SGHRS, CDR2 YFSETQ. The DNA for the CDR3 is TGCGCCAGCAGCTTGGCGCCCCGGGACTCCCCCTACGAGCAGTACTTC. It codes for CASSLAPRDSPYEQYF.

This chain links TRBV6-5 with TRBJ2-2; perhaps TRBD2 as D (6 bases). The CDR3 runs 15 residues. CDR1 is MNHEY, CDR2 SVGAGI, per germline. The V and J ends lost 11 bases and 5 bases respectively, with 21 bases between them. The CDR3 DNA is TGTGCCGAATCGCGGGATCCCCCGGGGACCGGGGAGCTGTTTTTT. Amino acid sequence: CAESRDPPGTGELFF.